This is a list of T cell receptor beta chains from one sample in a study of blood T cell repertoires in COVID-19. Measured with immunoSEQ multiplex PCR; TCRdb has only the in-frame clones, and not every one. Here the sample spans approximately 60,000 clones, under 95% being singletons. Sequences were obtained from peripheral blood. The receptor set was obtained from a man between 65 and 79 years old with active COVID-19. Both conserved end residues are part of each CDR3. D genes are given only for firm matches. Size values are once, few and many counts, or a class for expanded clones, and some rows have none.

d_call	v_call	j_call	clone_size	cdr3_nt	cdr3_aa
.	TRBV7-9	TRBJ1-4	.	TGTGCCAGCAGCTTCTTGTACGGACAGTCAACTAATGAAAAACTGTTTTTT	CASSFLYGQSTNEKLFF
TRBD1	TRBV10-3	TRBJ1-5	.	TGTGCCACAGGGGGAAGCAATCAGCCCCAGCATTTT	CATGGSNQPQHF
.	TRBV5-6	TRBJ1-6	.	TGTGCCAGCAGCTTGGGGGCCGGATGGTATAATTCACCCCTCCACTTT	CASSLGAGWYNSPLHF
.	TRBV24-1	TRBJ2-5	.	TGTGCCACCAGTCGTGGGAGCCAAGAGACCCAGTACTTC	CATSRGSQETQYF
TRBD2	TRBV10-3	TRBJ2-1	.	TGTGCCATCAGTGAGTCGACTAGCGGGGTGAACAATGAGCAGTTCTTC	CAISESTSGVNNEQFF
.	TRBV5-5	TRBJ1-5	.	TGTGCCAGCAGCTTGGAGGTACTTCAGGGGCTTGGCAATCAGCCCCAGCATTTT	CASSLEVLQGLGNQPQHF
.	TRBV6-5	TRBJ1-4	.	TGTGCCAGCAGTACAAGTCGGCGGGAAAAACTGTTTTTT	CASSTSRREKLFF
.	TRBV7-9	TRBJ2-3	.	TGTGCCAGCTCTTCGGAGGGGCCGTCGGCGCAGTATTTT	CASSSEGPSAQYF
.	TRBV19	TRBJ2-1	.	TGTGCCAGTAATAATCGACTAAGCGACAATGAGCAGTTCTTC	CASNNRLSDNEQFF
.	TRBV18	TRBJ1-2	.	TGTGCCAGCTCACCACCGGCAGGGACTAACTATGGCTACACCTTC	CASSPPAGTNYGYTF
.	TRBV5-1	TRBJ2-5	.	TGCGCCAGCAGCTTATCCATCCAAGAGACCCAGTACTTC	CASSLSIQETQYF
.	TRBV5-6	TRBJ2-5	few	TGTGCCAGCAGCTTGCTAGAGACCCAGTACTTC	CASSLLETQYF
TRBD1	TRBV7-9	TRBJ1-2	.	TGTGCCAGCAACAGGGGCCAGGGAGCGAACTATGGCTACACCTTC	CASNRGQGANYGYTF
TRBD1	TRBV24-1	TRBJ2-1	.	TGTGCCACCAGTGCACCGGGACAGGGGGCATACAATGAGCAGTTCTTC	CATSAPGQGAYNEQFF
.	TRBV7-9	TRBJ2-5	.	TGTGCCAGCAGCACAGGGGGGGCGGGAGAGACCCAGTACTTC	CASSTGGAGETQYF
.	TRBV28	TRBJ1-2	.	TGTGCCAGCAGCCTCCCCCAGGGTTCCAACTATGGCTACACCTTC	CASSLPQGSNYGYTF
TRBD1	TRBV7-9	TRBJ2-7	.	TGTGCCAGCAGCCCAACCGGGACAGGGGACCGCTCCTACGAGCAGTACTTC	CASSPTGTGDRSYEQYF
.	TRBV6-2/TRBV6-3	TRBJ1-2	.	TGTGCCAGCAGTTACCTCTCCTATGGCTACACCTTC	CASSYLSYGYTF
.	TRBV19	TRBJ1-6	.	TGTGCGGCGGGGAGCTCCTATAATTCACCCCTCCACTTT	CAAGSSYNSPLHF
TRBD2	TRBV12-5	TRBJ2-4	.	TGTGCTAGTGGCCCCGCACTTAGCGGGGGGGCCGTCATTCAGTACTTC	CASGPALSGGAVIQYF
TRBD2	TRBV5-1	TRBJ2-3	.	TGCGCCAGCAGCCTTGGCGTGGCTAGCGGATCAGATACGCAGTATTTT	CASSLGVASGSDTQYF
TRBD2	TRBV9	TRBJ2-7	.	TGTGCCAGCAGCGCCCGGGACTACTCCTACGAGCAGTACTTC	CASSARDYSYEQYF
TRBD2	TRBV4-1	TRBJ2-2	.	TGCGCCAGCAGCCACCCCTTAGCGGGGGGGCGGACCGGGGAGCTGTTTTTT	CASSHPLAGGRTGELFF
TRBD1	TRBV5-6	TRBJ2-5	.	TGTGCCAGCAGCCCTCGGACAGGGTGGGGTGAGACCCAGTACTTC	CASSPRTGWGETQYF
TRBD1	TRBV12-5	TRBJ2-3	.	TGTGCTAGTGCGCCGGGACAGGGCTCAGATACGCAGTATTTT	CASAPGQGSDTQYF
.	TRBV18	TRBJ1-4	.	TGTGCCAGCTCACCACCCGCAGGGTATAATGAAAAACTGTTTTTT	CASSPPAGYNEKLFF
TRBD1	TRBV10-3	TRBJ1-2	.	TGTGCCATCAGTAGAGGAGGTACAGGGGGACTTTCTAACTATGGCTACACCTTC	CAISRGGTGGLSNYGYTF
.	TRBV3-1/TRBV3-2	TRBJ2-2	.	TGTGCCAGCAGCCAAGCGGGCGGGGAGCTGTTTTTT	CASSQAGGELFF
.	TRBV2	TRBJ1-1	.	TGTGCCAGCACCCCGGACAGGAACACTGAAGCTTTCTTT	CASTPDRNTEAFF
TRBD2	TRBV19	TRBJ2-3	.	TGTGCCAGTAGTTGGTCTAGCGGGGGGGCGAGCACAGATACGCAGTATTTT	CASSWSSGGASTDTQYF
TRBD2	TRBV7-2	TRBJ2-3	.	TGTGCCAGCAGCTATCAAGCGGGGCACACAGATACGCAGTATTTT	CASSYQAGHTDTQYF
TRBD2	TRBV5-1	TRBJ2-1	.	TGCGCCAGCGGAGTAGGGACTAGCGTGTACAATGAGCAGTTCTTC	CASGVGTSVYNEQFF
TRBD1	TRBV3-1/TRBV3-2	TRBJ2-6	.	TGTGCCAGCAGCCAAGATCGGACAGGGGCATTCTCTGGGGCCAACGTCCTGACTTTC	CASSQDRTGAFSGANVLTF
TRBD1	TRBV6-1	TRBJ2-1	.	TGTGCCAGCAGTGGACAGGGGCCAACCAGCTACAATGAGCAGTTCTTC	CASSGQGPTSYNEQFF
.	TRBV12-2	TRBJ2-4	once	TGTGCAAGTCGCACAAGGGACAGGGGTCCACAAAACATTCAGTACTTC	CASRTRDRGPQNIQYF
.	TRBV19	TRBJ2-7	.	TGTGCCAGTAGTATGGGACTTACCTACGAGCAGTACTTC	CASSMGLTYEQYF
TRBD2	TRBV4-1	TRBJ2-3	.	TGCGCCAGCAGCCAATCCCGCTCCGGGACTAGCGGGGCGGGCACAGATACGCAGTATTTT	CASSQSRSGTSGAGTDTQYF
TRBD2	TRBV5-4	TRBJ2-5	.	TGTGCCAGCAGCTCTCCAAGTCAACTAGCGGGGGGGCCGGAGACCCAGTACTTC	CASSSPSQLAGGPETQYF
TRBD1	TRBV10-3	TRBJ2-2	.	TGTGCCACCATCCGGACAGGGGCGAACACCGGGGAGCTGTTTTTT	CATIRTGANTGELFF
TRBD1	TRBV5-1	TRBJ1-2	.	TGCGCCAGCAGCTTACGGGACAGGATCTATGGCTACACCTTC	CASSLRDRIYGYTF
TRBD2	TRBV6-5	TRBJ2-3	.	TGTGCCAGCAGTCCCAGCGGGGGGGGATATACGCAGTATTTT	CASSPSGGGYTQYF
.	TRBV7-2	TRBJ1-1	.	TGTGCCAGCAGCGAGCTCCAGGGGAGAAGTGAAGCTTTCTTT	CASSELQGRSEAFF
.	TRBV9	TRBJ2-2	.	TGTGCCAGCAGCGTAGCTAGTTCCGGGGAGCTGTTTTTT	CASSVASSGELFF
.	TRBV24-1	TRBJ2-5	.	TGTGCCACCAGTGAAGGCACAGGGTTTCTGGGAGAGACCCAGTACTTC	CATSEGTGFLGETQYF
.	TRBV5-6	TRBJ2-3	.	TGTGCCAGCAGCTTGGCCCGGTCAGGCCCAGATACGCAGTATTTT	CASSLARSGPDTQYF
TRBD2	TRBV9	TRBJ2-1	.	TGTGCCAGCAGCGTAGGAGCGGGGGGGCCTCCCAATGAGCAGTTCTTC	CASSVGAGGPPNEQFF
TRBD1	TRBV28	TRBJ1-6	.	TGTGCCAGCAGTTTGGACAGGGCGTCTAATTCACCCCTCCACTTT	CASSLDRASNSPLHF
TRBD2	TRBV6-5	TRBJ2-7	.	TGTGCCAGCAGTAAACCCGGGACGCCCGGGGGGGAGCAGTACTTC	CASSKPGTPGGEQYF
.	TRBV3-1/TRBV3-2	TRBJ2-1	once	TGTGCCAGCAGCCAAGACAACAGGGCCTACAATGAGCAGTTCTTC	CASSQDNRAYNEQFF
TRBD1	TRBV3-1/TRBV3-2	TRBJ1-3	.	TGTGCCAGCAGCCGGACAGGGGGCGGTGGAAACACCATATATTTT	CASSRTGGGGNTIYF
.	TRBV5-1	TRBJ2-5	.	TGCGCCAGCAGCTTACTCCCCACCGGACAGAAAGAGACCCAGTACTTC	CASSLLPTGQKETQYF
TRBD1	TRBV6-2/TRBV6-3	TRBJ1-3	.	TGTGCCAGCAGTCCCGACCCGCCGGGACAGGGGAGCTCTGGAAACACCATATATTTT	CASSPDPPGQGSSGNTIYF
TRBD1	TRBV2	TRBJ1-5	.	TGTGCCAGCAGTGGACAGGGGAATAGCAATCAGCCCCAGCATTTT	CASSGQGNSNQPQHF
.	TRBV11-2	TRBJ2-2	.	TGTGCCAGCAGCCCCGCGGGCCGTGGAGAGCTGTTTTTT	CASSPAGRGELFF
.	TRBV7-2	TRBJ2-5	.	TGTGCCAGCAGCTTAGAGGGGTACCAAGAGACCCAGTACTTC	CASSLEGYQETQYF
TRBD1	TRBV7-2	TRBJ2-1	.	TGTGCCAGCAGCCCGAGTGGGACAGTCTACAATGAGCAGTTCTTC	CASSPSGTVYNEQFF
.	TRBV6-5	TRBJ2-3	.	TGTGCCAGCAGTCGAGGCACAGATACGCAGTATTTT	CASSRGTDTQYF
TRBD1	TRBV18	TRBJ2-5	.	TGTGCCAGCTCACCACTCCGACAGGGGGCCTTGGGAGAGACCCAGTACTTC	CASSPLRQGALGETQYF
.	TRBV12-3/TRBV12-4	TRBJ1-5	once	TGTGCCAGCAGTTTCGGGGATCAGCCCCAGCATTTT	CASSFGDQPQHF